The clone carrying this T cell receptor beta chain was seen just once. Antigen: not known. The data are from a study of OX40 agonist ivuxolimab in advanced cancers. Across the study: Hepatocellular carcinoma, melanoma, renal cell or head and neck cancer was diagnosed in the dose-escalation patients. Participants, roughly 80% male, averaged approximately 56 years of age, ranging from 23 to 79. Study outcomes and limitations: Among T cells, CD8+ cells averaged more expanded clones than CD4+ cells. Clones of CD4+ and CD8+ blood T cells grew by week 6 at doses of 0.1 to 3.0 mg/kg.

In germline, CDR1 is SGHTA, CDR2 FQGNSA. Trimming cost V 2 bases and J 3 bases, with 3 bases left between them. This CDR3 is 12 amino acids long. Here immunoSEQ multiplex PCR was the method, and the copy in TCRdb shows in-frame clones only, minus some. This table holds under 50,000 clones, roughly 79% found once. The gene calls are TRBV7-2 and TRBJ2-3; D ambiguous. The specimen comprised CD4+ or CD8+ T cells sorted from blood, sampled in a trial of the OX40 agonist ivuxolimab. The sequence derives from an adult with an advanced solid tumor such as melanoma, head and neck, liver or kidney cancer. The CDR3 DNA reads TGTGCCAGCAGCTTAATAACAGATACGCAGTATTTT. Its protein is CASSLITDTQYF. The complete variable domain, with remaining parts taken from reference TRBV7-2 and TRBJ2-3, reads GAGVSQSPSNKVTEKGKDVELRCDPISGHTALYWYRQSLGQGLEFLIYFQGNSAPDKSGLPSDRFSAERTGGSVSTLTIQRTQQEDSAVYLCASSLITDTQYFGPGTRLTVL.